The 20 T cell receptor beta chains below all came from one sample that was sequenced in a study of cytomegalovirus exposure and HLA in healthy donors. This PCR relied on a set of 60 Vbeta primers and 13 Jbeta primers. Sequenced by immunoSEQ multiplex PCR; TCRdb stores in-frame clones only, minus some. There are about 180,000 clones in the sample; 84% occur only once, and 1.2% lies in the top ten. Sequencing was done on a sample of PBMCs. The receptors stem from a girl aged 2-10 years in good health and CMV-seropositive.

The sample holds one count of this clone. The chain has TRBV19 and TRBJ2-2; D perhaps matches TRBD1 (5 bases). Per germline, CDR1 LNHDA and CDR2 SQIVND (reference sequence). The CDR3 covers 14 residues. Trimming pared 7 bases from V and 4 bases from J, leaving 13 bases between. The CDR3 loop reads CASIRAEGTGELFF. For the CDR3, the DNA is TGTGCCAGTATCAGGGCCGAAGGCACCGGGGAGCTGTTTTTT. Looking up the rest from reference TRBV19 and TRBJ2-2 gives the full variable domain: DGGITQSPKYLFRKEGQNVTLSCEQNLNHDAMYWYRQDPGQGLRLIYYSQIVNDFQKGDIAEGYSVSREKKESFPLTVTSAQKNPTAFYLCASIRAEGTGELFFGEGSRLTVL.

The chain uses TRBV5-1 and TRBJ1-3; 7 bases agree with TRBD1. The CDR3 totals 16 residues. CDR1 is SGHRS, CDR2 YFSETQ, per germline. V trimming: 4 bases; J trimming: 2 bases; junction bases outside the gene matches: 9. CDR3 sequence (DNA): TGCGCCAGCAGCCCTTCCGGGACAGATACTGGAAACACCATATATTTT. It codes for CASSPSGTDTGNTIYF.

This rearrangement joins TRBV15 to TRBJ2-5; weak D call: TRBD1 (6 bases). The CDR3 extends over 14 amino acids. Per germline, CDR1 LNHNV and CDR2 YYDKDF (reference sequence). V lost 5 bases, J lost 0 bases, and 10 bases lay in between. As DNA, the CDR3 is TGTGCCACCAGCCCCTGGACAGACCAAGAGACCCAGTACTTC. Residues: CATSPWTDQETQYF. The full variable domain, in which reference TRBV15 and TRBJ2-5 provide the parts outside the CDR3, is DAMVIQNPRYQVTQFGKPVTLSCSQTLNHNVMYWYQQKSSQAPKLLFHYYDKDFNNEADTPDNFQSRRPNTSFCFLDIRSPGLGDTAMYLCATSPWTDQETQYFGPGTRLLVL.

The chain carries TRBV7-2 and TRBJ1-1; 9 bases map to TRBD1. CDR1 is SGHTA and CDR2 is FQGNSA in the germline V gene. V was clipped by 0 bases and J by 4 bases; unmatched bases: 3. The length of the CDR3 is 15 residues. CDR3 nucleotides: TGTGCCAGCAGCTTAGCGGGACAGGGAGTCACTGAAGCTTTCTTT. Protein: CASSLAGQGVTEAFF.

The rearrangement joins TRBV10-3 to TRBJ1-1; D is undetermined. Germline CDR1 and CDR2: ENHRY and SYGVKD. Trimming cost V 0 bases and J 7 bases, with 12 bases left between them. This CDR3 contains 14 residues. Written as DNA, the CDR3 is TGTGCCATCAGTGAGTCAAAGGGAGCCTATGAAGCTTTCTTT. It specifies CAISESKGAYEAFF.

The chain links TRBV11-2 to TRBJ1-1; 10 bases are shared with TRBD1. CDR3 length: 14 amino acids. V was pared by 3 bases and J by 5 bases, with 3 bases of the junction left unmatched. In germline, CDR1 is SGHAT, CDR2 FQNNGV. CDR3 coding DNA: TGTGCCAGCAGCTTTCGGACAGGGGGTACTGAAGCTTTCTTT. Translated, it gives CASSFRTGGTEAFF.

The V gene is TRBV6-5, the J gene TRBJ1-5; D possibly corresponds to TRBD1 (5 bases). Between the trimmed V and J ends, which lost 0 bases and 7 bases, there was a span of 13 bases. CDR1 is MNHEY, CDR2 SVGAGI, per germline. This CDR3 is 15 amino acids long. As DNA, the CDR3 is TGTGCCAGCAGTTACTCGAATGGTAGGGGACAGCCCCAGCATTTT. Translating gives CASSYSNGRGQPQHF.

The genes are TRBV10-2 and TRBJ1-5; D is ambiguous. CDR3 length: 13 amino acids. The germline V gene has CDR1 WSHSY and CDR2 SAAADI. V was clipped by 7 bases and J by 0 bases, with 7 bases between them. DNA for the CDR3: TGCGCCAGCACAGGTTATAGCAATCAGCCCCAGCATTTT. Its translation is CASTGYSNQPQHF.

J is TRBJ2-3 and V is TRBV7-3, with 8 bases aligning to TRBD1. The ends lost 9 bases at V and 2 bases at J; junction bases unmatched: 4. Germline V gives CDR1 SGHTA, CDR2 FQGTGA. This CDR3 is 13 amino acids long. Here the CDR3 reads CASRQGTTDTQYF. The CDR3 DNA follows: TGTGCCAGTAGACAGGGGACCACAGATACGCAGTATTTT.

The chain combines TRBV9 with TRBJ1-5; tentatively, D is TRBD1 (5 bases). Germline CDR1 and CDR2: SGDLS and YYNGEE. Trimming shortened V by 2 bases and J by 10 bases, and 13 bases separated the two germline ends. The CDR3 runs 13 residues. The CDR3 sequence: CASSVGLAGPQHF. Here the CDR3 DNA reads TGTGCCAGCAGCGTGGGGCTGGCAGGTCCCCAGCATTTT. Full variable domain (rest looked up from reference TRBV9 and TRBJ1-5): DSGVTQTPKHLITATGQRVTLRCSPRSGDLSVYWYQQSLDQGLQFLIQYYNGEERAKGNILERFSAQQFPDLHSELNLSSLELGDSALYFCASSVGLAGPQHFGDGTRLSIL.

The chain carries TRBV5-6 and TRBJ1-6, with 12 positions matching TRBD1. With V trimmed by 4 bases and J by 7 bases, 9 bases remained unmatched. From germline, CDR1 is SGHDT and CDR2 YYEEEE. This CDR3 region has 17 residues. Here the CDR3 reads CASSPGTGGAWNSPLHF. The CDR3 nucleotides read TGTGCCAGCAGCCCCGGGACAGGGGGCGCTTGGAATTCACCCCTCCACTTT.

The chain employs TRBV6-5 and TRBJ2-7; D is possibly TRBD1 (5 bases). CDR3 length equals 12 residues. Germline V gene data show CDR1 as MNHEY and CDR2 as SVGAGI. Trimming shortened V by 6 bases and J by 11 bases, and 17 bases separated the two germline ends. CDR3: CASSELTGLKYF. CDR3 DNA: TGTGCCAGCAGCGAACTCACAGGCCTAAAGTACTTC.

The chain links TRBV19 to TRBJ1-1; D not certain. The CDR3 runs to 14 residues. In germline, CDR1 is LNHDA, CDR2 SQIVND (reference sequence). The V gene lost 1 base and the J gene lost 5 bases, with 11 bases spanning the gap. The CDR3 sequence: CASSIAGLGTEAFF. The DNA of the CDR3 is TGTGCCAGTAGTATAGCAGGATTAGGTACTGAAGCTTTCTTT.

The chain carries TRBV2 and TRBJ2-1; 9 bases are a match to TRBD1. V lost 7 bases to trimming and J lost 8 bases; unmatched junction nucleotides: 3. The germline gives CDR1 SNHLY, CDR2 FYNNEI. CDR3 length: 12 amino acids. The CDR3 sequence: CASNTGGDEQFF. CDR3 nucleotides: TGTGCCAGCAATACAGGGGGCGATGAGCAGTTCTTC.

A word on this clone: The sample carries other DNA sequences with the same CDR3. V and J are TRBV19 and TRBJ2-7; D remains unclear. The germline V gene encodes CDR1 LNHDA and CDR2 SQIVND (reference sequence). Trimming cost V 4 bases and J 4 bases, with 5 bases left between them. The CDR3 has 11 amino acids. The CDR3 region is CASSTTYEQYF. The CDR3 DNA sequence: TGTGCCAGTAGTACCACATACGAGCAGTACTTC.

The chain uses TRBV10-1 and TRBJ2-5; tentative D call: TRBD1 (5 bases). The CDR3 loop spans 14 amino acids. Germline-derived CDR1 and CDR2 are WNHNN and SYGVQD (reference sequence). Trimming took 2 bases from V and 5 from J, leaving 12 bases between them. This chain's CDR3 is CASSEIPRVETQYF. The CDR3 DNA reads as TGCGCCAGCAGTGAGATCCCCAGGGTGGAGACCCAGTACTTC.

This chain connects TRBV6-6 to TRBJ1-5; D might be TRBD1 (5 bases). Germline CDR1 reads MNHNY; CDR2 reads SVGAGI (reference sequence). With 7 bases removed from V and 3 bases from J, the gap between germline ends came to 13 bases. The CDR3 is 14 amino acids. CDR3 loop: CASTWGGDNQPQHF. DNA of the CDR3: TGTGCCAGCACCTGGGGAGGGGACAATCAGCCCCAGCATTTT.

The V and J genes are TRBV19 and TRBJ2-6, with 10 bases that match TRBD1. Trimming removed 5 bases from V and 0 bases from J; junction bases left unmatched: 10. Germline V gene sequence: CDR1 LNHDA, CDR2 SQIVND (reference sequence). The length of the CDR3 is 19 residues. Here the CDR3 reads CASSQVRDRGSSGANVLTF. Here the CDR3 DNA reads TGTGCCAGTAGTCAAGTCCGGGACAGGGGATCCTCTGGGGCCAACGTCCTGACTTTC.

The chain employs TRBV25-1 and TRBJ1-6, with 7 nucleotides matching TRBD1. The length of the CDR3 is 18 residues. V trimming: 2 bases; J trimming: 6 bases; junction bases outside the gene matches: 13. Germline V gene lookup returns CDR1 MGHDK and CDR2 SYGVNS. CDR3 residues: CASSELWTGSGPNSPLHF. The CDR3 region has the DNA TGTGCCAGCAGTGAACTCTGGACAGGCTCTGGCCCTAATTCACCCCTCCACTTT. The full variable domain, its missing parts supplied by reference TRBV25-1 and TRBJ1-6, is EADIYQTPRYLVIGTGKKITLECSQTMGHDKMYWYQQDPGMELHLIHYSYGVNSTEKGDLSSESTVSRIRTEHFPLTLESARPSHTSQYLCASSELWTGSGPNSPLHFGNGTRLTVT.

This chain links TRBV30 with TRBJ2-1; TRBD2 might be the D (6 bases). The V gene's germline CDR1 is GTSNPN and CDR2 SVGIG (reference sequence). The CDR3 is 12 residues long. The CDR3 nucleotides read TGTGTCCGGCGGGACGTCTACAATGAGCAGTTCTTC. Its protein is CVRRDVYNEQFF.